This record looks at one TCR beta chain sequence and its context. Antigen: not known. The data stem from a study of T cell responses to AZD1222 COVID-19 vaccine. The CDR3 spans 15 residues. Trimming took 4 bases from V and 2 from J; bases not matched to a gene: 4. The germline V gene encodes CDR1 SGHDN and CDR2 FVKESK. Data came from immunoSEQ multiplex PCR; TCRdb stores just in-frame clones and leaves some out. The data hold roughly 140,000 clones, with approximately 92% observed a single time. Study-wide results and limits: Reports indicate that nearly half of spike-specific TCRs are directed at unmutated variant regions. Clonal diversity was possibly underestimated, and the donors were mostly white British, with more females.

This receptor was identified in an adult in good health. Sequenced here: peripheral blood, sampled on day 0 of AZD1222 vaccination. The J gene is TRBJ1-2, the V gene TRBV14; 10 positions agree with TRBD1. CDR3 DNA sequence: TGTGCCAGCAGCCTACCGGGACAGGGGAACTATGGCTACACCTTC. Protein product: CASSLPGQGNYGYTF.